The clone carrying this TCR beta chain has a single count. Single viable CD3+CD4+CD8-CD45RO+ cells were sorted as the memory CD4+ T cells. Serostatus was set by detecting CMV pp150, pp28, p38, p52 IgG. TCRdb keeps only in-frame clones here, not all; method: immunoSEQ multiplex PCR. Among more than 35,000 clones listed, roughly 78% were seen once. This entry comes from a study of memory CD4+ T cells and cytomegalovirus serostatus. Study-wide background: Donors were healthy Belgian adults, several CMV seropositive and about two dozen seronegative.

The CDR3 loop spans 13 amino acids. Deletions cut 3 bases from V and 6 bases from J, with 11 bases between. Germline V gene data show CDR1 as SGHTA and CDR2 as FQGNSA. Sequenced input: memory CD4+ T cells from blood. The chain is built from TRBV7-2 and TRBJ1-1; a weak D match, TRBD1 (5 bases). This TCR derives from an adult in good health and CMV-seropositive. This CDR3 is CASSFGRAPEAFF. The CDR3 region has the DNA TGTGCCAGCAGCTTCGGCAGGGCGCCTGAAGCTTTCTTT.